This TCR beta chain was captured in a study of T cells in tumors after PD-1 blockade. There are 14 residues in the CDR3. V was pared by 2 bases and J by 5 bases, with 13 bases between. Germline loops: CDR1 LGHDT, CDR2 YNNKEL (reference sequence). Sequencing was performed with immunoSEQ multiplex PCR; in TCRdb, only in-frame clones are kept and a portion is missing. The sample includes some 14,000 clones, approximately 73% of them seen just once. This specimen consisted of tumor tissue, obtained after anti-PD-1 treatment. J is TRBJ2-7 and V is TRBV3-1 (or the pseudogene TRBV3-2), with D perhaps TRBD1 (7 bases). This TCR was recovered from a human donor with cutaneous squamous cell carcinoma. CDR3 region: CASSQSRGVHEQYF. The CDR3 region has the DNA TGTGCCAGCAGCCAATCCAGGGGGGTACACGAGCAGTACTTC.